This T cell receptor (beta chain) was profiled in a study of response to subunit inactivated influenza vaccine (dated 2018 in TCRdb). Notes on the research overall: Deep quantitative profiling of the T cell receptor repertoire was used in the study to follow responses to a trivalent subunit inactivated influenza vaccine.

This clonotype came up many times. The specificity of this receptor is unknown. Base qualities are missing; no much larger clone stands one base away. Preparation of the library involved RT-PCR. Data came from an Illumina HiSeq 2500. TCRdb reran the public reads through fastp at Q25 and MiXCR, keeping productive beta chains. CDR3 protein duplicates are merged, each entry listing the most common genes and DNA. The sample profile shows around 470,000 distinct CDR3 sequences; approximately 6.9% of them were found once. About 12% of the sample rests with the top ten. Unmatched junction bases come to 7, with V trimmed by 2 bases and J by 2 bases. Looking up the germline V gene yields CDR1 SGHVS and CDR2 FQNEAQ. CDR3 length: 17 amino acids, cysteine to phenylalanine. The entry retains the CDR3 DNA only, 51 bases that are in frame from base 1. Study-level results and caveats: It was suggested by the authors that each seasonal influenza vaccination may recruit only a limited number of new T cells.

This sample comprised PBMCs from blood, obtained less than 25 months after vaccination. The chain uses TRBV7-8 and TRBJ2-1; the junction holds 9 bases that match TRBD2. This TCR came from a man in his fifties or sixties who received an inactivated influenza vaccine. Donor details come from another sample of the same person, matched by shared clones. CDR3 protein: CASSLTLAGVTYNEQFF. The DNA sequence follows: TGTGCCAGCAGCTTAACCTTAGCGGGAGTGACCTACAATGAGCAGTTCTTC.